This T cell receptor (beta chain) was obtained from a study of blood T cell repertoires in COVID-19. Patients at the Seattle site were enrolled during active infection and followed longitudinally. CDR1 and CDR2 (germline): MNHEY, SVGAGI. The V gene lost 11 bases and the J gene lost 2 bases, with 13 bases spanning the gap. The CDR3 has 12 amino acids. Method: immunoSEQ multiplex PCR; TCRdb's copy keeps in-frame clones and lacks some. The table shows 150,000 to 200,000 clones, with 81% occurring only once. The sequence was collected from a woman of 80 years or more with COVID-19, enrolled during active disease. The genes are TRBV6-5 and TRBJ2-7; D may be TRBD1 (6 bases). The material sequenced was peripheral blood. The CDR3: CAARGGPYEQYF. The CDR3 DNA reads as TGTGCCGCGAGAGGGGGTCCCTACGAGCAGTACTTC.